The 11 T cell receptor beta chains given below trace back to one sample, sequenced in a study of neurological immune-mediated disorders. TCRdb called the 5' RACE reads again in MiXCR, with one record for every CDR3 protein. The sample holds approximately 50,000 distinct CDR3 sequences; 3.6% are singletons and the top ten take around 1.5%. Source material: PBMCs. The receptor source for this set is a young man with multiple sclerosis.

This clonotype occurred many times. This rearrangement joins TRBV5-1 to TRBJ2-2; 8 bases align to TRBD2. CDR1 is SGHRS and CDR2 is YFSETQ in the germline V gene. V gave up 0 bases and J gave up 5 bases; unmatched junction bases: 6. This CDR3 is 16 amino acids long. The CDR3 sequence is CASSLVGLESTGELFF. For the CDR3, the DNA is TGCGCCAGCAGCTTGGTGGGACTAGAATCGACCGGGGAGCTGTTTTTT.

Ten or more counts support this clonotype. The rearrangement joins TRBV9 to TRBJ2-3, with D possibly TRBD1 on 6 matching bases. The CDR3 runs 14 residues. Trimming removed 3 bases at V and 5 bases at J, with 13 bases between. Germline CDR1 reads SGDLS; CDR2 reads YYNGEE. The DNA of the CDR3 is TGTGCCAGCAGCGGCAGGGGACCCCAAGATACGCAGTATTTT. Protein product: CASSGRGPQDTQYF.

This clonotype appeared many times. The V and J genes are TRBV5-1 and TRBJ2-5; TRBD1 aligns across 7 bases. The J segment lost 3 bases and the V segment lost 3 bases, leaving 17 bases of the junction unmatched. Germline V gives CDR1 SGHRS, CDR2 YFSETQ. The CDR3 contains 18 residues. CDR3 loop: CASSSTKFLNRGKETQYF. The DNA of the CDR3 is TGCGCCAGCAGCTCGACTAAATTTCTAAACAGGGGAAAAGAGACCCAGTACTTC.

This clonotype was found many times. The chain links TRBV20-1 to TRBJ1-1; a possible D gene is TRBD1 (5 bases). The CDR3 contains 13 residues. CDR1 and CDR2 (germline): DFQATT, SNEGSKA (reference sequence). The ends were cut back, 4 bases at V and 1 base at J, with 10 bases in the middle. CDR3 protein: CSANDRRNTEAFF. CDR3 DNA sequence: TGCAGTGCTAACGACAGAAGGAACACTGAAGCTTTCTTT.

This clonotype was observed at least ten times. The CDR3 bases are TGTGCCACCAGCACGAGGACAGGGGGCGTCTCCGAAGCTTTCTTT. Its protein is CATSTRTGGVSEAFF. This chain joins TRBV15 and TRBJ1-1, with TRBD1 matching over 11 bases. V was pared by 4 bases and J by 8 bases, with 9 bases of the junction left unmatched. The length of the CDR3 is 15 residues. In germline, CDR1 is LNHNV, CDR2 YYDKDF (reference sequence). Combining the CDR3 with reference TRBV15 and TRBJ1-1 gives the whole variable domain DAMVIQNPRYQVTQFGKPVTLSCSQTLNHNVMYWYQQKSSQAPKLLFHYYDKDFNNEADTPDNFQSRRPNTSFCFLDIRSPGLGDTAMYLCATSTRTGGVSEAFFGQGTRLTVV.

This clonotype has at least ten counts. The chain joins TRBV5-1 to TRBJ1-6; the D gene is possibly TRBD1 (5 bases). Germline V lookup: CDR1 SGHRS, CDR2 YFSETQ. V was clipped by 0 bases and J by 10 bases, with 8 bases between them. The CDR3 covers 13 residues. The CDR3 protein is CASSLVGESPLHF. The CDR3 DNA follows: TGCGCCAGCAGCTTGGTAGGGGAATCACCCCTCCACTTT.

This clonotype was observed many times. The chain is built from TRBV4-1 and TRBJ1-5, with D perhaps matching TRBD1 (5 bases). V was clipped by 1 base and J by 6 bases, with 19 bases between them. CDR3 size: 17 residues. CDR1 MGHRA and CDR2 YSYEKL come from the germline V gene. The CDR3 is CASSQGGLGVKTQPQHF. The CDR3 DNA sequence: TGCGCCAGCAGCCAAGGAGGTCTGGGGGTTAAGACTCAGCCCCAGCATTTT.

This clonotype was picked up many times. This chain joins TRBV20-1 and TRBJ2-7; TRBD2 agrees at 7 bases. The CDR3 length is 15 residues. Germline CDR1 DFQATT, CDR2 SNEGSKA (reference sequence). V lost 6 bases and J lost 2; bases outside the gene matches: 13. CDR3 bases: TGCAGTGCGCTCCGAAGTAGCGGGCACCCCTACGAGCAGTACTTC. The encoded protein is CSALRSSGHPYEQYF.

This clonotype was counted at least ten times. The chain combines TRBV12-3 or TRBV12-4 with TRBJ2-5; 12 nucleotides match TRBD2. CDR3 length: 16 residues. V dropped 6 bases and J dropped 4; count of bases not matched to a gene: 9. For the CDR3, the DNA is TGTGCCAGCAGCCGGAGGACTAGCGGGATCCCAGAGACCCAGTACTTC. This encodes CASSRRTSGIPETQYF.

This clonotype came up many times. J is TRBJ1-1 and V is TRBV29-1; D call uncertain. V was pared by 7 bases and J by 2 bases, with 14 bases between. From germline, CDR1 is SQVTM and CDR2 ANQGSEA. The CDR3 runs 13 residues. CDR3 nucleotides: TGCAGCGCTGTTAAGGGCCCCAACACTGAAGCTTTCTTT. Its translation: CSAVKGPNTEAFF.

This clonotype has a count of ten or more. The chain employs TRBV20-1 and TRBJ2-7; 11 bases fit TRBD2. CDR3 length: 15 residues. The V gene end was trimmed by 6 bases and the J gene end by 2 bases; junction bases not matched to a gene: 9. Germline loops: CDR1 DFQATT, CDR2 SNEGSKA (reference sequence). CDR3 nucleotide sequence: TGCAGTGCGAAAGGGACTAGCGGACCGACCTACGAGCAGTACTTC. This gives the protein CSAKGTSGPTYEQYF.